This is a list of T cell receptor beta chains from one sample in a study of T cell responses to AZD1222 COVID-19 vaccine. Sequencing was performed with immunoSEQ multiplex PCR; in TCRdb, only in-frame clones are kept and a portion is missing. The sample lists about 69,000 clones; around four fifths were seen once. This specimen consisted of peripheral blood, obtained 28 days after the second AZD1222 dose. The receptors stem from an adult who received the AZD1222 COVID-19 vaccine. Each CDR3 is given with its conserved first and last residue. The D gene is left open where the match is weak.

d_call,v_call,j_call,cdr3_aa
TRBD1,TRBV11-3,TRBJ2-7,CASSFSGTAYEQYF
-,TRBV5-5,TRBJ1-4,CASSLTGRREEKLFF
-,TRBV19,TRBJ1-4,CASSVTPGGATNEKLFF
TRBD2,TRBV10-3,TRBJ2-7,CAISGPSGTYEQYF
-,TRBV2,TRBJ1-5,CASSGGDSNQPQHF
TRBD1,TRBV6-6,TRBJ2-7,CASSPGDRGRYEQYF
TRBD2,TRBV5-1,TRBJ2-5,CASSALTSGGETQYF
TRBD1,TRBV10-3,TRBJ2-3,CANAKQGADTQYF
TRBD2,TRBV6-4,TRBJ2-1,CATASGSYGEQFF
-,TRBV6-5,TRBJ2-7,CASNPLEGLGEQYF
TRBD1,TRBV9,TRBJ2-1,CASSVGEGGAYNEQFF
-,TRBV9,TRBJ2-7,CASSARGSREQYF
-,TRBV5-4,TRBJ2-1,CASSFTRNEQFF
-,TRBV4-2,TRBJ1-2,CASSPGWGTNYGYTF
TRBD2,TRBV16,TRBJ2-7,CASAGRGVHPYEQYF
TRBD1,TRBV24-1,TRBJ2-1,CATSSSQTRTGGIDEQFF
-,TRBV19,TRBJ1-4,CASSPGSGNEKLFF
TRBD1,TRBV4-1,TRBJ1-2,CASSQGQGVGDGYTF
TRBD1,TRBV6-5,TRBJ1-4,CASATGQQEKLFF
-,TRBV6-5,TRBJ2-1,CASSYAGLQFF
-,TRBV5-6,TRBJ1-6,CASSLPGSYNSPLHF
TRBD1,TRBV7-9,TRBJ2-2,CASSSDRRSTGELFF
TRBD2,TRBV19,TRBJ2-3,CASSIFGGGSTDTQYF
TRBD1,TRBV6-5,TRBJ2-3,CASSTTGGTQYF
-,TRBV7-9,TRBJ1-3,CASSLVAGAGNTIYF
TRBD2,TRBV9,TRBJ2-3,CASSAGTSVRTDTQYF
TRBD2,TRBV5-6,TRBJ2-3,CASSVLVGAGGRDTQYF
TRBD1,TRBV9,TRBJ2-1,CASSTRDRGQGWQFF
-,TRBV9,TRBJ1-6,CASSGGENSPLHF
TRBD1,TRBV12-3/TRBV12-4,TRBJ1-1,CASIQGVGLSAFF
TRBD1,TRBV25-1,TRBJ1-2,CASSPKGTGVAYGYTF
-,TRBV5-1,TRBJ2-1,CASSLQQAYNEQFF
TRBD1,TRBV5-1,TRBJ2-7,CASSLGQATYEQYF
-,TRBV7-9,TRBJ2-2,CASSLAVTGELFF
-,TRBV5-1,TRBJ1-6,CASSLSPDNSPLHF
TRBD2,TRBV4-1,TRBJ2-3,CASQYREGREDTQYF
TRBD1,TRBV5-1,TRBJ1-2,CASSSQGRDDYGYTF
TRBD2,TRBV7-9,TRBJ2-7,CASSLAGSQRGTTYEQYF
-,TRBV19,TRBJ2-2,CASSTWTDPGELFF
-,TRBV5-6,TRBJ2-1,CASSLANEQFF
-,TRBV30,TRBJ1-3,CASSGSGNTIYF
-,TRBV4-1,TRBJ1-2,CASSQEGGRLEGYTF
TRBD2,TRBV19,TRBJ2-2,CASKGLAANTGELFF
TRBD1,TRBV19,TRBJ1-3,CASSPGDRRYSGNTIYF
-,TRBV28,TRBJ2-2,CASSYASLQYTGELFF
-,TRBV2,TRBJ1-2,CASSGIRFYGYTF
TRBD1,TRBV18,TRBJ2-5,CASSPPGQGETQYF
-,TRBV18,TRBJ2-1,CASSPRTVNEQFF
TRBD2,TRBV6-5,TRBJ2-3,CASSYAGGNTDTQYF
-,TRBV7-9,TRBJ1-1,CASSGTRIMNTEAFF
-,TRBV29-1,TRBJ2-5,CSVGRPAGQPKETQYF
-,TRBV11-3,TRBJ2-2,CASSYGPTGELFF
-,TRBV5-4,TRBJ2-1,CASSFSVPGTSPGQFF
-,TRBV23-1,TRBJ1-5,CASSPPRGGQSNQPQHF